This TCR beta chain emerged from a study of cytomegalovirus exposure and HLA in healthy donors. Trimming at V came to 7 bases and at J to 1 base, leaving 10 bases not matched to a gene. CDR1 MNHEY and CDR2 SMNVEV come from the germline V gene (reference sequence). The CDR3 runs 18 residues. Primers for the PCR totalled 60 Vbeta and 13 Jbeta. In the authors' methods: An analysis that came later counted tens of millions of unique TCR beta chains, some 11 million shared. The repertoire was sequenced with immunoSEQ multiplex PCR; TCRdb's copy has only in-frame clones and lacks some. Clonal size and the V and J genes are those of that table, whereas D and trimming came from the DNA. The sample shows 200,000 to 250,000 clones, just over 75% of them seen only once.

This TCR came from a woman aged 55-75 years in good health and CMV-seropositive. This chain joins TRBV27 and TRBJ2-6; TRBD1 matches 10 bases. The specimen was PBMCs. As DNA, the CDR3 is TGTGCCAGCAACTGCAGACAGGGGGCCGGGTCTGGGGCCAACGTCCTGACTTTC. Encoded protein: CASNCRQGAGSGANVLTF. Complete variable domain (other parts from reference TRBV27 and TRBJ2-6): EAQVTQNPRYLITVTGKKLTVTCSQNMNHEYMSWYRQDPGLGLRQIYYSMNVEVTDKGDVPEGYKVSRKEKRNFPLILESPSPNQTSLYFCASNCRQGAGSGANVLTFGAGSRLTVL.